These 5 T cell receptor beta chains came from one sample sequenced in a study of Ad26.COV2.S vaccination and SARS-CoV-2 variants. Treatment noted: around 19 received Ad26.COV2.S at low or high dose, single or two shots; about 5 received placebo; per-sample allocation not given. Day 63 after the first vaccine or placebo injection was the time point for sampling. TCRdb's table, derived via immunoSEQ multiplex PCR, lists solely in-frame clones and lacks some. This repertoire shows almost 400,000 clones, over 75% found once; its top ten account for 1.9%. Specimen: peripheral blood, collected in a trial of Ad26.COV2.S vaccine versus placebo. The receptors shown here come from a person aged 18-60 years who received the Ad26.COV2.S COVID-19 vaccine or a placebo.

The chain employs TRBV15 and TRBJ2-1, with 12 nucleotides matching TRBD2. From germline, CDR1 is LNHNV and CDR2 YYDKDF (reference sequence). The CDR3 spans 17 residues. V shed 2 bases, J shed 0 bases, and the junction held 2 bases outside the gene matches. The CDR3 DNA reads TGTGCCACCAGCAGAATGACTAGCGGGAGCTCCTACAATGAGCAGTTCTTC. Encoded protein: CATSRMTSGSSYNEQFF.

V is TRBV19 and J is TRBJ2-1, with 9 bases identical to TRBD2. The germline V gene has CDR1 LNHDA and CDR2 SQIVND (reference sequence). The CDR3 is 16 amino acids. With V trimmed by 6 bases and J by 8 bases, 14 bases remained unmatched. The CDR3 region has the DNA TGTGCCAGTAGCTCCCTCGGGCGGGAGGGCCTTGATGAGCAGTTCTTC. It yields the protein CASSSLGREGLDEQFF.

This rearrangement joins TRBV24-1 to TRBJ2-1; D not certain. V was shortened by 7 bases and J by 2 bases, with 14 bases between the two germline ends. Germline assignment: CDR1 KGHDR and CDR2 SFDVKD. The CDR3 is 15 residues long. CDR3 protein: CATRPRRNPYNEQFF. The CDR3 DNA follows: TGTGCCACCAGGCCTCGGAGAAACCCCTACAATGAGCAGTTCTTC.

This clone appeared a single time. V is TRBV4-1 and J is TRBJ2-3; D unresolved. Germline CDR1 reads MGHRA; CDR2 reads YSYEKL. CDR3 length: 15 residues. The ends were cut back, 2 bases at V and 1 base at J, with 10 bases in the middle. CDR3 bases: TGCGCCAGCAGCCAATGGTGGAAGGGCACAGATACGCAGTATTTT. Translated, it gives CASSQWWKGTDTQYF.

The chain recombines TRBV10-3 with TRBJ1-3; 7 bases are a match to TRBD1. The CDR3 contains 13 residues. After removal of 6 bases from V and 4 bases from J, the junction contained 3 bases not matched to a gene. CDR1 is ENHRY, CDR2 SYGVKD, per germline. DNA for the CDR3: TGTGCCATCAGGACAGGGCCCGGAAACACCATATATTTT. Protein sequence: CAIRTGPGNTIYF.